This T cell receptor beta chain derives from a study of T cell responses to AZD1222 COVID-19 vaccine. Details on this clone: Its antigen is still unknown.

Study conclusions and caveats: Females made up more of the donors, who were largely white British, and clonal diversity may have come out too low.

Here immunoSEQ multiplex PCR was the method, and the copy in TCRdb shows in-frame clones only, minus some. The sample records over 100,000 clones, approximately 90% being singletons. The receptor comes from an adult who received the AZD1222 COVID-19 vaccine. This specimen consisted of peripheral blood, obtained 28 days after the second AZD1222 dose.

The CDR3 sequence is CASSSGPPNEQFF. The CDR3 nucleotides read TGTGCCAGCAGTTCGGGACCTCCCAATGAGCAGTTCTTC. This chain connects TRBV28 to TRBJ2-1; D may be TRBD1 or TRBD2 (5 bases each). Germline V gene data show CDR1 as MDHEN and CDR2 as SYDVKM. The CDR3 contains 13 residues. Trimming shortened V by 4 bases and J by 6 bases, and 10 bases separated the two germline ends.